One T cell receptor beta chain is described in this entry. This specimen belongs to a study of blood T cell repertoires in COVID-19. In the study overall: Samples came from the United States, Italy and Spain, spanning acute and convalescent COVID-19.

This CDR3 region has 15 residues. Trimming at V came to 12 bases and at J to 2 bases, leaving 7 bases not matched to a gene. Germline V gene lookup returns CDR1 KGHDR and CDR2 SFDVKD. Data came from immunoSEQ multiplex PCR; TCRdb stores just in-frame clones and leaves some out. The sample contains about 57,000 clones, 82% of which appear only once. This TCR came from a woman of 80 years or more with acute or convalescent COVID-19. V and J are TRBV24-1 and TRBJ2-6; 9 bases match TRBD1. Sequenced material: peripheral blood. CDR3 DNA sequence: TGTGCCGCTGGACAGGGGATCCCTGGGGCCAACGTCCTGACTTTC. Amino acid sequence: CAAGQGIPGANVLTF.